This TCR beta chain was sequenced in a study of a mutant IDH1 vaccine in newly diagnosed glioma. Whole-study context: Vaccinations were initiated 4-6 weeks following radiotherapy alone, or were given together with temozolomide cycles.

Germline V gene lookup returns CDR1 SGHTA and CDR2 FQGNSA. This CDR3 region has 14 residues. V was cut by 5 bases and J by 0 bases, with 11 bases left in between. This clone was seen a single time. Its matching antigen is unknown. Clones were read by immunoSEQ multiplex PCR, and TCRdb kept only the in-frame ones, dropping some. Found here are about 60,000 clones, approximately 87% of them singletons; the top ten hold roughly 1.5%. Time point noted: week 35, safety follow-up. Alongside topical imiquimod, each dose of vaccine comprised 300 ug of mutant IDH1 20-mer peptide. V gene TRBV7-2 combines with J gene TRBJ2-7, with D unclear. This receptor was obtained from a man aged 40-50 years with glioma. The sample was PBMCs, taken from a glioma patient whose treatment included an IDH1 peptide vaccine. The CDR3 DNA reads TGTGCCAGCAGCCAAAGGAGCTACTCCTACGAGCAGTACTTC. Its protein product is CASSQRSYSYEQYF.